The 23 T cell receptor beta chains reported below all come from one sample, sequenced in a study of early T cells in non-severe SARS-CoV-2 infection. MiXCR, applied by TCRdb to the 5' RACE reads, yields one record per CDR3 protein. Counted here are 48,000 or so distinct CDR3 sequences, more than 5.5% occurring once; the ten biggest clones make up around 6.9%. The source material was whole blood, sampled at baseline. The receptors were sampled from an adult who was a healthcare worker with PCR-confirmed SARS-CoV-2 infection or an uninfected control (not recorded which).

This clonotype was observed a few times. The gene calls are TRBV29-1 and TRBJ2-7; the match to TRBD1 covers 9 bases. This CDR3 comprises 14 residues. CDR1 and CDR2 (germline): SQVTM, ANQGSEA. Trimming cost V 7 bases and J 2 bases; bases outside gene matches: 9. The CDR3 nucleotides are TGCAGCGCCTCCGGGACAGGGAGGACCTACGAGCAGTACTTC. Protein sequence: CSASGTGRTYEQYF.

The sample holds many counts of this clonotype. The rearrangement uses TRBV11-2 and TRBJ2-1; the match to TRBD1 covers 8 bases. The V and J ends lost 1 base and 1 base, in that order; junction bases with no gene match: 6. CDR1 and CDR2 (germline): SGHAT, FQNNGV. The CDR3 has 17 amino acids. In nucleotides, the CDR3 is TGTGCCAGCAGCTTAGTCGCAGGGGGCAGATCCTACAATGAGCAGTTCTTC. Translating gives CASSLVAGGRSYNEQFF. Variable domain in full (rest from reference TRBV11-2 and TRBJ2-1): EAGVAQSPRYKIIEKRQSVAFWCNPISGHATLYWYQQILGQGPKLLIQFQNNGVVDDSQLPKDRFSAERLKGVDSTLKIQPAKLEDSAVYLCASSLVAGGRSYNEQFFGPGTRLTVL.

The table lists this clonotype with many counts. The chain couples TRBV12-3 or TRBV12-4 to TRBJ2-3; D tentatively fits TRBD1 or TRBD2 (5 bases each). The CDR3 is made up of 12 amino acids. V lost 6 bases and J lost 6, with 10 bases in between. CDR3 in amino acids: CASRSGPDTQYF. CDR3 coding DNA: TGTGCCAGCAGATCGGGGCCGGATACGCAGTATTTT.

The V gene is TRBV15, the J gene TRBJ2-1, with D perhaps being TRBD1 or TRBD2 (5 bases each). The ends were cut back, 3 bases at V and 9 bases at J, with 18 bases in the middle. The CDR3 is 15 residues long. Germline CDR1 LNHNV, CDR2 YYDKDF (reference sequence). The CDR3 reads CATSRVGLAQGEQFF. CDR3 nucleotide sequence: TGTGCCACCAGCAGGGTCGGACTCGCTCAGGGTGAGCAGTTCTTC.

CDR3 DNA: TGTGCCAGCAGACCCCCCGCCCGAATCACAGATACGCAGTATTTT. Translated: CASRPPARITDTQYF. J is TRBJ2-3 and V is TRBV28; no firm D call. This CDR3 has 15 amino acids. Between the trimmed V and J ends, which lost 6 bases and 2 bases, there was a span of 15 bases. The germline V gene has CDR1 MDHEN and CDR2 SYDVKM.

This clonotype came up many times. V is TRBV18 and J is TRBJ2-1; D remains unclear. The CDR3 length is 14 residues. Trimming removed 2 bases at V and 2 bases at J, with 7 bases between. Looked up from germline, CDR1 is KGHSH and CDR2 is LQKENI. In nucleotides, the CDR3 is TGTGCCAGCTCACCAGAGGATCCCTACAATGAGCAGTTCTTC. Amino acid sequence: CASSPEDPYNEQFF.

The chain joins TRBV5-1 to TRBJ2-3; 9 bases agree with TRBD1. The CDR3 contains 17 residues. Germline CDR1 and CDR2: SGHRS and YFSETQ. V shed 2 bases and J 3 bases; nucleotides not matched to a gene: 10. The DNA of the CDR3 is TGCGCCAGCAGCTTTTTCTGGGCAGGACAGGGGACAGATACGCAGTATTTT. This translates into CASSFFWAGQGTDTQYF.

CDR3 DNA sequence: TGTGCCAGCAGCAAAGGGACTACCCCAAGCAATGAGCAGTTCTTC. Amino acid sequence: CASSKGTTPSNEQFF. The gene calls are TRBV11-2 and TRBJ2-1; 7 positions match TRBD2. In germline, CDR1 is SGHAT, CDR2 FQNNGV. Losses at the gene ends were 5 bases for V and 6 bases for J; bases not matched to a gene: 10. The CDR3 runs 15 residues.

This rearrangement joins TRBV6-2 or TRBV6-3 to TRBJ2-1; 11 nucleotides agree with TRBD2. Per the germline V gene, CDR1 is MNHEY and CDR2 is SVGEGT. Trimming cost V 3 bases and J 5 bases; bases outside gene matches: 9. CDR3 length: 17 residues. The CDR3 bases are TGTGCCAGCAGTTATTACTCCGGACTAGCGGGTAACAATGAGCAGTTCTTC. Its protein is CASSYYSGLAGNNEQFF.

The sample holds many counts of this clonotype. The chain uses TRBV12-3 or TRBV12-4 and TRBJ2-7; weak D call: TRBD1 (6 bases). The CDR3 is made up of 15 amino acids. Trimming removed 6 bases from V and 2 bases from J, with 17 bases in between. In DNA, the CDR3 is TGTGCCAGCAGAAGAACAGGGATTATTCCCTACGAGCAGTACTTC. Residues: CASRRTGIIPYEQYF.

The sample holds many counts of this clonotype. The chain links TRBV7-6 to TRBJ1-1; 10 bases fit TRBD1. V lost 2 bases, J lost 2 bases, and 2 bases stayed unmatched. Germline CDR1 SGHVS, CDR2 FNYEAQ. The CDR3 has 15 amino acids. CDR3 sequence reads: CASSLRDRGNTEAFF. CDR3 DNA sequence: TGTGCCAGCAGCTTAAGGGACAGGGGCAACACTGAAGCTTTCTTT.

This clonotype was counted ten times or more. V usage is TRBV6-5 and J usage is TRBJ2-6; D remains unclear. V was shortened by 0 bases and J by 0 bases, with 12 bases between the two germline ends. Germline V lookup: CDR1 MNHEY, CDR2 SVGAGI. The CDR3 contains 18 residues. The CDR3 DNA sequence: TGTGCCAGCAGTTACTCGGTCGTGGCAATCTCTGGGGCCAACGTCCTGACTTTC. This encodes CASSYSVVAISGANVLTF.

The V gene is TRBV6-2 or TRBV6-3, the J gene TRBJ2-1; TRBD2 matches 11 bases. The CDR3 has 17 residues. Per the germline V gene, CDR1 is MNHEY and CDR2 is SVGEGT. The V and J ends lost 5 bases and 6 bases, in that order; junction bases with no gene match: 12. Here the CDR3 reads CASSQLAGVFEFNEQFF. For the CDR3, the DNA is TGTGCCAGCAGTCAACTAGCGGGAGTTTTTGAGTTCAATGAGCAGTTCTTC.

In this sample, this clonotype turned up a few times. An end of the junction differs from the germline gene, which may be a read error. The chain has TRBV19 and TRBJ2-1; no clear D gene. This CDR3 contains 15 residues. CDR1 LNHDA and CDR2 SQIVND come from the germline V gene (reference sequence). DNA of the CDR3: TGTGCCAGCAGTAGTGGCGGTAGCAAAGGCAATGAGCAGTTCTTC. It codes for CASSSGGSKGNEQFF. The full variable domain, rest sourced from reference TRBV19 and TRBJ2-1, is DGGITQSPKYLFRKEGQNVTLSCEQNLNHDAMYWYRQDPGQGLRLIYYSQIVNDFQKGDIAEGYSVSREKKESFPLTVTSAQKNPTAFYLCASSSGGSKGNEQFFGPGTRLTVL.

The chain joins TRBV10-3 to TRBJ1-1, with D uncertain. The CDR3 extends over 15 amino acids. Germline assignment: CDR1 ENHRY and CDR2 SYGVKD. V was trimmed by 3 bases and J by 1 base, leaving 12 bases between them. The CDR3 protein is CAISDLFGENTEAFF. The DNA of the CDR3 is TGTGCCATCAGTGATCTTTTCGGGGAGAACACTGAAGCTTTCTTT.

Points on this clonotype: A read error may be the cause here, since a much bigger clone is one base away. V gene TRBV12-3 or TRBV12-4 combines with J gene TRBJ2-3; 11 bases match TRBD2. This CDR3 is 16 amino acids long. V lost 3 bases, J lost 3 bases, and 5 bases stayed unmatched. DNA for the CDR3: TGTGCCAGCAGTTTTAGCGGGAGGGGAGGGACAGATACGCAGTATTTT. The encoded protein is CASSFSGRGGTDTQYF.

The sample holds many counts of this clonotype. CDR3 coding DNA: TGCAGTGCTTCTAGAGACAATGAGCAGTTCTTC. This translates into CSASRDNEQFF. The chain couples TRBV20-1 to TRBJ2-1; D call uncertain. V lost 5 bases to trimming and J lost 5 bases, with 7 bases between them. The CDR3 has 11 residues. Germline CDR1 and CDR2: DFQATT and SNEGSKA (reference sequence).

This clonotype occurred many times. V and J are TRBV6-5 and TRBJ2-3; 11 nucleotides line up with TRBD2. Germline V lookup: CDR1 MNHEY, CDR2 SVGAGI. There are 15 residues in the CDR3. The V segment lost 6 bases and the J segment 7 bases; nucleotides outside the gene matches: 9. The CDR3 DNA follows: TGTGCCAGCAGCAGGACTAGCGGGTGGATATATACGCAGTATTTT. Its protein product is CASSRTSGWIYTQYF.

This clonotype was seen more than once but under ten times. The chain links TRBV3-1 to TRBJ2-1; 11 bases agree with TRBD2. Losses at the gene ends were 7 bases for V and 6 bases for J; bases not matched to a gene: 8. Germline V gives CDR1 LGHDT, CDR2 YNNKEL (reference sequence). The CDR3 is 15 amino acids. The CDR3, as DNA: TGTGCCAGCACATCCGGGACTAGCGGTTCCAATGAGCAGTTCTTC. It yields the protein CASTSGTSGSNEQFF.

This chain connects TRBV28 to TRBJ2-3; 9 positions agree with TRBD2. V shed 2 bases and J 2 bases; nucleotides not matched to a gene: 5. The CDR3 contains 16 residues. Germline V CDR1 and CDR2: MDHEN, SYDVKM. CDR3 DNA sequence: TGTGCCAGCAGTTTACATAGCGGGAGAGACACAGATACGCAGTATTTT. This encodes CASSLHSGRDTDTQYF.

V gene TRBV4-2 combines with J gene TRBJ2-3, with a tentative D call TRBD2 (5 bases). This CDR3 contains 17 residues. CDR1 is LGHNA, CDR2 YNFKEQ, per germline. V was pared by 2 bases and J by 2 bases, with 17 bases between. CDR3 nucleotide sequence: TGTGCCAGCAGCCAAACCGCAGCGGCCACATTCACAGATACGCAGTATTTT. This codes for CASSQTAAATFTDTQYF.

This clonotype appeared many times. The CDR3 protein is CATRSVGSGYTF. CDR3 bases: TGTGCCACCAGATCGGTTGGTAGTGGCTACACCTTC. The chain joins TRBV6-2 or TRBV6-3 to TRBJ1-2; no definite D call. CDR3 length: 12 amino acids. Trimming shortened V by 10 bases and J by 7 bases, and 16 bases separated the two germline ends. Germline CDR1 reads MNHEY; CDR2 reads SVGEGT.

This clonotype has a count of ten or more. The V call is TRBV29-1, the J call TRBJ1-5; D unresolved. This CDR3 spans 13 amino acids. The germline V gene encodes CDR1 SQVTM and CDR2 ANQGSEA. V gave up 4 bases and J gave up 0 bases, with 7 bases separating them. CDR3 nucleotide sequence: TGCAGCGTTGCGAAGAATAGCAATCAGCCCCAGCATTTT. Protein: CSVAKNSNQPQHF.